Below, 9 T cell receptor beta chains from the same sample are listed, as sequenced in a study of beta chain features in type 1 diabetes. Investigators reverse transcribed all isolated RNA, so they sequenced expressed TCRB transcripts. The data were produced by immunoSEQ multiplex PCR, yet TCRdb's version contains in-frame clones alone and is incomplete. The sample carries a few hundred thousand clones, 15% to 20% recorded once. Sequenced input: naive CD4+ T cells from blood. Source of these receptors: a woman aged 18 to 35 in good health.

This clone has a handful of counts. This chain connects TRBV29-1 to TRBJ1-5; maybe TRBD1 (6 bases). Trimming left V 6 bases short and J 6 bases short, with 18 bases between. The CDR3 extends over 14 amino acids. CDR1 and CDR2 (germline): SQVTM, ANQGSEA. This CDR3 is CSVGGQGLGQPQHF. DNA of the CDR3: TGCAGCGTGGGGGGGCAGGGGCTTGGTCAGCCCCAGCATTTT.

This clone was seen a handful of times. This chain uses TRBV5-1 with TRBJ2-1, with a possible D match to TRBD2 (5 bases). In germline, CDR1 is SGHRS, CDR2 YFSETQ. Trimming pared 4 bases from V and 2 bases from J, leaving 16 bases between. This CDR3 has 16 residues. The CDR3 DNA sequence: TGCGCCAGCAGCCCGGGTGGGGAGCGACCCTACAATGAGCAGTTCTTC. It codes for CASSPGGERPYNEQFF.

CDR3 sequence (DNA): TGTGCCAGCAGCCTATCGACAGGGGTAAACTCGCCCCAGCATTTT. This codes for CASSLSTGVNSPQHF. The chain combines TRBV2 with TRBJ1-5; 8 bases match TRBD1. The CDR3 runs 15 residues. Per germline, CDR1 SNHLY and CDR2 FYNNEI. The junction had 13 bases not matched to a gene; V was cut back by 6 bases and J by 9 bases.

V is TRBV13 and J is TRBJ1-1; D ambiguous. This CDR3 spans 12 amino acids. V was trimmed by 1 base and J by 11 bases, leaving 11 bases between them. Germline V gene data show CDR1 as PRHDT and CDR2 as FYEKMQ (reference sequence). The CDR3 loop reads CASSLEGVRAFF. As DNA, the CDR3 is TGTGCCAGCAGCTTAGAAGGAGTACGGGCTTTCTTT.

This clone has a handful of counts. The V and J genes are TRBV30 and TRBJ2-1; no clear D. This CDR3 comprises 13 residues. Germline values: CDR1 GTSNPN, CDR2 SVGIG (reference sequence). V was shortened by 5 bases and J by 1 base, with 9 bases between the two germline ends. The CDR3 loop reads CAWGGGSYNEQFF. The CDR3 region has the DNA TGTGCCTGGGGCGGCGGATCCTACAATGAGCAGTTCTTC.

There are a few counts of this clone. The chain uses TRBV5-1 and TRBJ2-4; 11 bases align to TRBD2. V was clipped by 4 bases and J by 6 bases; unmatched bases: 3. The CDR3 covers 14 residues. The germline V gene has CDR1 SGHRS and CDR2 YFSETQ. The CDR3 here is CASSGGTSGNIQYF. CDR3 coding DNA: TGCGCCAGCAGCGGGGGGACTAGCGGAAACATTCAGTACTTC.

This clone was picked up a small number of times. CDR3 residues: CASSFQRERGEQFF. As DNA, the CDR3 is TGCGCCAGCAGCTTCCAGCGGGAGAGGGGTGAGCAGTTCTTC. V is TRBV5-1 and J is TRBJ2-1; 8 nucleotides match TRBD2. The CDR3 loop spans 14 amino acids. The V gene end was trimmed by 2 bases and the J gene end by 9 bases; junction bases not matched to a gene: 7. Per the germline V gene, CDR1 is SGHRS and CDR2 is YFSETQ.

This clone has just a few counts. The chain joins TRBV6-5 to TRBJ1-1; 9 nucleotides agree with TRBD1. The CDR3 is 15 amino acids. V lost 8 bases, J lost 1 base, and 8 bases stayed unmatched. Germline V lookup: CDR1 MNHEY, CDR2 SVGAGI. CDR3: CASGRGQGWNTEAFF. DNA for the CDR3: TGTGCCAGCGGGCGGGGACAGGGATGGAACACTGAAGCTTTCTTT.

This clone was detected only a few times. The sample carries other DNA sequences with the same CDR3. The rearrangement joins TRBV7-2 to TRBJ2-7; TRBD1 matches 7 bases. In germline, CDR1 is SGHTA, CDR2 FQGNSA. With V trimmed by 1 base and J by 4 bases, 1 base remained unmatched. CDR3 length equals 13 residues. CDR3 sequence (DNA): TGTGCCAGCAGCTTAGACAGGGGATACGAGCAGTACTTC. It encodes CASSLDRGYEQYF.